The 13 T cell receptor beta chains given below trace back to one sample, sequenced in a study of blood T cell repertoires in COVID-19. The repertoire was sequenced with immunoSEQ multiplex PCR; TCRdb's copy has only in-frame clones and lacks some. The data hold 95,000 to 150,000 clones, with 70% to 85% observed a single time. Material: peripheral blood. The receptor set was obtained from a woman aged 70 to 79 with acute or convalescent COVID-19.

V is TRBV7-9 and J is TRBJ2-2; no clear D. Germline V gene sequence: CDR1 SEHNR, CDR2 FQNEAQ (reference sequence). This CDR3 contains 15 residues. V gave up 2 bases and J gave up 6 bases, with 13 bases separating them. This CDR3 is CASSLWANMAGELFF. In DNA form, the CDR3 reads TGTGCCAGCAGCTTATGGGCCAACATGGCCGGGGAGCTGTTTTTT.

J is TRBJ1-5 and V is TRBV7-9; tentative D call: TRBD1 (5 bases). Germline CDR1 SEHNR, CDR2 FQNEAQ (reference sequence). The germline V and J ends were trimmed by 1 base and 4 bases, with 11 bases remaining between them. The CDR3 length is 15 residues. This CDR3 is CASSLGGVGNQPQHF. CDR3 nucleotide sequence: TGTGCCAGCAGCTTAGGGGGGGTCGGAAATCAGCCCCAGCATTTT.

V usage is TRBV2 and J usage is TRBJ2-1, with 12 bases identical to TRBD2. J was trimmed by 4 bases and V by 6 bases; bases with no gene match: 7. The CDR3 is 16 residues long. Per the germline V gene, CDR1 is SNHLY and CDR2 is FYNNEI. The CDR3 DNA reads TGTGCCAGCAGGCAAGGACTAGCGGGGAAATACAATGAGCAGTTCTTC. Translated: CASRQGLAGKYNEQFF.

This clone came up a few times. This chain joins TRBV12-3 or TRBV12-4 and TRBJ1-1; D uncertain. The CDR3 consists of 13 residues. With 6 bases removed from V and 11 bases from J, the gap between germline ends came to 19 bases. In nucleotides, the CDR3 is TGTGCCAGCAGGTGGGTAGGAGGGCAGGCGGCTTTCTTT. Its translation: CASRWVGGQAAFF.

The chain has TRBV24-1 and TRBJ2-1, with 8 bases identical to TRBD2. Germline V gene data show CDR1 as KGHDR and CDR2 as SFDVKD. V was pared by 2 bases and J by 6 bases, with 5 bases of the junction left unmatched. The CDR3 is 15 amino acids. CDR3 sequence reads: CATSDSGGLSNEQFF. The CDR3 DNA is TGTGCCACCAGTGATTCGGGGGGGCTTAGCAATGAGCAGTTCTTC.

A note on this clone: At one of its ends the junction is not consistent with the germline gene, which may arise from a read error. The V and J genes are TRBV7-9 and TRBJ2-1; 7 bases align to TRBD1. Looked up from germline, CDR1 is SEHNR and CDR2 is FQNEAQ (reference sequence). This CDR3 region has 12 residues. Here the CDR3 DNA reads TGTGCCAGCAGCTTACCTGGACAGGTGGCAATCTTC. It specifies CASSLPGQVAIF.

The V gene is TRBV24-1, the J gene TRBJ1-1; the D is unclear. There are 12 residues in the CDR3. Trimming removed 9 bases at V and 1 base at J, with 8 bases between. Germline CDR1 reads KGHDR; CDR2 reads SFDVKD. In DNA, the CDR3 is TGTGCCACCCAGTCGCCGAACACTGAAGCTTTCTTT. Its protein is CATQSPNTEAFF.

This clone was observed a handful of times. The J gene is TRBJ1-6, the V gene TRBV29-1; no clear D gene. Germline CDR1 and CDR2: SQVTM and ANQGSEA. The CDR3 extends over 13 amino acids. V lost 1 base and J 10 bases, leaving 11 bases between the germline ends. Here the CDR3 reads CSVEVQQGSPLHF. The CDR3 DNA follows: TGCAGCGTTGAAGTACAGCAAGGCTCACCCCTCCACTTT. The variable domain in full, with the rest retrieved from reference TRBV29-1 and TRBJ1-6, is SAVISQKPSRDICQRGTSLTIQCQVDSQVTMMFWYRQQPGQSLTLIATANQGSEATYESGFVIDKFPISRPNLTFSTLTVSNMSPEDSSIYLCSVEVQQGSPLHFGNGTRLTVT.

The gene calls are TRBV6-5 and TRBJ1-2; D is undetermined. V lost 8 bases to trimming and J lost 0 bases, with 7 bases between them. Germline CDR1 reads MNHEY; CDR2 reads SVGAGI. The CDR3 contains 12 residues. The CDR3, as DNA: TGTGCCAGCGGGCAAGCTAACTATGGCTACACCTTC. Protein: CASGQANYGYTF.

V usage is TRBV5-1 and J usage is TRBJ2-5, with TRBD1 matching over 8 bases. The V and J ends lost 2 bases and 4 bases, in that order; junction bases with no gene match: 10. The CDR3 is made up of 16 amino acids. In germline, CDR1 is SGHRS, CDR2 YFSETQ. The CDR3 region is CASSLGPGQGGETQYF. The CDR3 coding sequence is TGCGCCAGCAGCTTAGGCCCTGGACAGGGCGGAGAGACCCAGTACTTC.

V and J are TRBV21-1 and TRBJ2-3; the table gives TRBD2 as D, unverified against the DNA. TRBV21-1 is a recognized pseudogene. The CDR3 extends over 18 amino acids. The CDR3 DNA reads as TGTGCCAGCACCCAGATGAGCGGGGGGGCGAGTGACACAGATACGCAGTATTTT. Amino acids: CASTQMSGGASDTDTQYF.

The chain combines TRBV6-2 or TRBV6-3 with TRBJ1-1, with unresolved D. Trimming cost V 4 bases and J 8 bases, with 11 bases left between them. This CDR3 has 12 residues. CDR1 and CDR2 from the germline V gene are MNHEY and SVGEGT. The CDR3 DNA follows: TGTGCCAGCAGTTGGAGGAAGGCGGAAGCTTTCTTT. Amino acids: CASSWRKAEAFF.

The V gene is TRBV27, the J gene TRBJ1-5; 9 nucleotides align to TRBD1. V shed 5 bases and J 2 bases; nucleotides not matched to a gene: 4. Germline CDR1 is MNHEY and CDR2 is SMNVEV (reference sequence). The CDR3 contains 15 residues. The CDR3 DNA reads TGTGCCAGCAGTCCCCGGACAGGGGGCAATCAGCCCCAGCATTTT. It is translated as CASSPRTGGNQPQHF.